The entry below describes one T cell receptor (beta chain). This clone was picked up a small number of times. Its cognate antigen has yet to be identified. The sample holds no much larger clone one base away, and base qualities are not on file. These data belong to a study of untreated major depressive disorder (dated by TCRdb to the late 2010s). Notes on the research overall: A cross-sectional case-control design was used to compare T cell phenotype and TCR repertoire between antidepressant-free major depressive disorder patients and individually matched non-depressed controls. The sequencing was a follow-up to the differences in Vbeta 5.1, Vbeta 11 and Vbeta 22 usage that flow cytometry had picked up across the whole cohort. Points the paper makes about the study in general: In CD4+ T cells, sequencing confirmed that depressed patients used TRBV05-01 (Vbeta 5.1) more than controls did, with a one-tailed test giving p = 0.040. In the sequencing data, TRBV25-01 and TRBV02-01 usage matched the flow-cytometry pattern but was not statistically significant. For the sequencing comparisons, planned one-tailed tests were run on just three Vbeta families that had been chosen in advance. Strict matching and exclusion criteria produced a comparatively small study sample, limiting generalizability of findings. In every sequenced subject, the top five TRBV05-01 clones were all identified as private clones.

Each depressed patient was pairwise matched to a non-depressed control for sex, age, current smoking status and body mass index. All participants were of European descent. To qualify, patients needed a DSM-IV diagnosis of major depressive disorder plus a Hamilton Rating Scale for Depression score of 18 or higher. For at least 8 weeks before enrollment, patients had taken no psychiatric medication of any kind, antidepressants included. Depression severity ranging from moderate to severe was represented among patients. All participants were excluded for major medical conditions, Axis I/II comorbidities, regular medication or illicit drug use, or drinking over 100 g alcohol weekly. Roughly 31 ml of peripheral blood was collected from each participant into EDTA tubes. Using the BD IMag Human CD4 T Lymphocyte Enrichment Set, CD4+ T cells were purified from thawed PBMCs via magnetic negative selection. The CD4+ enrichment method typically yielded around 94% purity as confirmed by flow cytometry. A subgroup of roughly five case-control pairs, chosen blind to the chemokine receptor expression and flow-cytometric repertoire skewing results, underwent TCRbeta sequencing. Every blood sample was taken in the morning at 8:00 a.m., and Ficoll-Hypaque gradient centrifugation was used to isolate PBMCs. PBMCs were cryopreserved by gradual cooling to -80 degrees C and were kept in liquid nitrogen until assay.

The Qiagen DNeasy Blood and Tissue Kit was used to extract total genomic DNA from purified CD4+ T cells. Following immunoSEQ immunosequencing protocols, the TCRbeta CDR3 region, as defined by IMGT, was amplified and sequenced. Under the source paper's analysis protocol: Preprocessing of raw sequence data for PCR and sequencing error correction was performed by the immunoSEQ service. The sequence data were imported into the immunoSEQ Analyzer and were further analyzed using VDJtools v1.0.7. Patient-control differences were tested with the paired Wilcoxon signed-rank test. In TCRdb, the immuneACCESS table is reduced to in-frame sequences with V and J assigned. These tables do not hold every clone; where another copy was compared, an unresolved V gene accounts for under half, and the others remain unexplained. V, J and clone size derive from that table, while D and trimming were established from the DNA sequence. For this sample there are more than 25,000 clones; around 93% appear just once. The ten largest clonotypes hold 0.72% of the sample.

CDR3 length: 17 amino acids, cysteine to phenylalanine. The sequence is cut down to CDR3 DNA, 51 bases in frame from base 1. The CDR1 and CDR2 encoded by the germline V gene are LGHNA and YNFKEQ. Compared with germline, V lacks 3 bases and J lacks 1 base; bases without a gene match: 8. This TCR derives from a woman aged 30 to 39 with major depressive disorder. Sequencing was performed on CD4+ T cells from PBMCs. The chain joins TRBV4-2 to TRBJ1-2; 10 central bases correspond to TRBD1. The CDR3 is CASSHSGTGVFNYGYTF. The DNA reads as follows: TGTGCCAGCAGCCATTCCGGGACAGGGGTATTTAACTATGGCTACACCTTC.